Below are 20 T cell receptor beta chains sequenced from a single sample in a study of blood T cell repertoires in COVID-19. Data came from immunoSEQ multiplex PCR; TCRdb stores just in-frame clones and leaves some out. The sample has 150,000 to 200,000 clones, about four fifths seen once. The sequencing input was peripheral blood. The receptors stem from a middle-aged woman with COVID-19, enrolled during active disease.

The CDR3 nucleotides read TGCGCCAGCAGCCAAGATTTCAGCGCGTCCTACAATGAGCAGTTCTTC. Translated: CASSQDFSASYNEQFF. V is TRBV4-1 and J is TRBJ2-1; the D is unclear. V shed 0 bases and J shed 1 base, with 10 bases lying between them. The CDR3 is 16 amino acids. Germline V lookup: CDR1 MGHRA, CDR2 YSYEKL.

This chain connects TRBV10-3 to TRBJ2-7; D not certain. Between the trimmed V and J ends, which lost 4 bases and 2 bases, there was a span of 6 bases. Germline assignment: CDR1 ENHRY and CDR2 SYGVKD. The length of the CDR3 is 12 residues. The CDR3 here is CAISARAYEQYF. Written as DNA, the CDR3 is TGTGCCATCAGTGCTAGAGCCTACGAGCAGTACTTC.

This chain links TRBV7-9 with TRBJ2-1, with 12 bases lining up with TRBD2. Germline CDR1 SEHNR, CDR2 FQNEAQ (reference sequence). This CDR3 has 18 residues. Trimming took 2 bases from V and 4 from J; bases not matched to a gene: 9. CDR3 nucleotides: TGTGCCAGCAGCTTATGGGAGGCTAGCGGGAGGGATTACAATGAGCAGTTCTTC. Protein sequence: CASSLWEASGRDYNEQFF.

The rearrangement joins TRBV21-1 to TRBJ1-2; the table names TRBD1, a call not compared with the DNA. TRBV21-1 is listed as a pseudogene. This CDR3 is 14 amino acids long. Written as DNA, the CDR3 is TGTGCCAGCAGCAAAGTGAAGGGGGTCTATGGCTACACCTTC. This sequence encodes CASSKVKGVYGYTF.

This clone was seen only once. The chain couples TRBV20-1 to TRBJ1-1; no clear D gene. The CDR3 is made up of 11 amino acids. V was cut by 1 base and J by 2 bases, with 2 bases left in between. Germline-derived CDR1 and CDR2 are DFQATT and SNEGSKA (reference sequence). The DNA of the CDR3 is TGCAGTGCTAGAGTAAACACTGAAGCTTTCTTT. This sequence encodes CSARVNTEAFF.

This clone was detected once. The V and J genes are TRBV28 and TRBJ1-5; D is possibly TRBD1 (6 bases). V lost 3 bases and J lost 1, with 16 bases in between. The CDR3 is 17 amino acids. Germline CDR1 is MDHEN and CDR2 is SYDVKM. The CDR3 sequence: CASSFLATGLSNQPQHF. CDR3 DNA: TGTGCCAGCAGTTTTCTTGCCACAGGGTTAAGCAATCAGCCCCAGCATTTT.

The V and J genes are TRBV7-9 and TRBJ1-1, with a tentative D call TRBD1 (5 bases). Trimming left V 11 bases short and J 5 bases short, with 12 bases between. The germline gives CDR1 SEHNR, CDR2 FQNEAQ (reference sequence). The CDR3 length is 11 residues. CDR3 protein: CAGAGTTEAFF. CDR3 coding DNA: TGTGCCGGCGCAGGGACTACTGAAGCTTTCTTT.

This chain joins TRBV6-5 and TRBJ2-1, with 10 bases identical to TRBD2. Germline V gene lookup returns CDR1 MNHEY and CDR2 SVGAGI. Trimming at V came to 3 bases and at J to 7 bases, leaving 9 bases not matched to a gene. This CDR3 comprises 16 residues. CDR3 sequence: CASSYKAGGLVNEQFF. DNA for the CDR3: TGTGCCAGCAGTTATAAAGCGGGAGGGCTTGTTAATGAGCAGTTCTTC.

The chain joins TRBV9 to TRBJ2-2, with D perhaps matching TRBD1 (5 bases). Germline CDR1 and CDR2: SGDLS and YYNGEE. The CDR3 runs to 14 residues. Trimming stripped 6 bases from V and 5 bases from J, with 14 bases between. The CDR3 protein is CASTLFRETGELFF. CDR3 bases: TGTGCCAGCACCCTTTTCAGGGAAACCGGGGAGCTGTTTTTT.

This chain uses TRBV6-5 with TRBJ1-1; 9 bases are shared with TRBD1. The ends lost 7 bases at V and 5 bases at J; junction bases unmatched: 11. Germline values: CDR1 MNHEY, CDR2 SVGAGI. This CDR3 contains 15 residues. CDR3: CASTAAGTGKTEAFF. CDR3 in DNA: TGTGCCAGCACCGCAGCCGGGACAGGGAAGACTGAAGCTTTCTTT.

This chain connects TRBV7-2 to TRBJ2-1; TRBD2 might be the D (6 bases). CDR1 SGHTA and CDR2 FQGNSA come from the germline V gene. Trimming shortened V by 8 bases and J by 7 bases, and 15 bases separated the two germline ends. There are 13 residues in the CDR3. CDR3 sequence reads: CASHQGGGNEQFF. The CDR3 DNA is TGTGCCAGCCACCAAGGTGGGGGGAATGAGCAGTTCTTC.

The chain links TRBV7-2 to TRBJ2-1, with TRBD2 matching 16 bases. The CDR3 has 17 residues. With V trimmed by 5 bases and J by 7 bases, 8 bases remained unmatched. Germline CDR1 and CDR2: SGHTA and FQGNSA. The CDR3 DNA sequence: TGTGCCAGCAGCCTACTCCCGGGACTAGCGGGAGGGAATGAGCAGTTCTTC. This translates into CASSLLPGLAGGNEQFF.

This chain links TRBV5-4 with TRBJ2-5, with D maybe TRBD1 (5 bases). The CDR3 is 14 residues long. V shed 4 bases and J shed 2 bases, with 12 bases lying between them. The germline gives CDR1 SGHNT, CDR2 YYREEE (reference sequence). CDR3 amino acids: CASSLGLEQETQYF. The CDR3 nucleotides read TGTGCCAGCAGCCTGGGGCTGGAGCAAGAGACCCAGTACTTC.

J is TRBJ2-1 and V is TRBV28, with TRBD1 identical over 9 bases. V dropped 8 bases and J dropped 9; count of bases not matched to a gene: 14. The CDR3 runs 15 residues. CDR1 is MDHEN, CDR2 SYDVKM, per germline. The CDR3 sequence is CASQAPGQGKGEQFF. In nucleotides, the CDR3 is TGTGCCAGCCAAGCCCCGGGACAGGGTAAGGGTGAGCAGTTCTTC. Variable domain in full (rest from reference TRBV28 and TRBJ2-1): DVKVTQSSRYLVKRTGEKVFLECVQDMDHENMFWYRQDPGLGLRLIYFSYDVKMKEKGDIPEGYSVSREKKERFSLILESASTNQTSMYLCASQAPGQGKGEQFFGPGTRLTVL.

The chain employs TRBV2 and TRBJ2-3; TRBD2 matches at 12 bases. CDR3 length: 16 residues. Germline CDR1 and CDR2: SNHLY and FYNNEI. V was clipped by 4 bases and J by 5 bases; unmatched bases: 7. The CDR3 bases are TGTGCCAGCAGTGCGGCTAGCGGGAGGGCCTTAGATACGCAGTATTTT. It is translated as CASSAASGRALDTQYF.

V usage is TRBV28 and J usage is TRBJ2-7; 9 bases match TRBD1. The V gene end was trimmed by 6 bases and the J gene end by 1 base; junction bases not matched to a gene: 1. The germline V gene has CDR1 MDHEN and CDR2 SYDVKM. CDR3 length equals 13 residues. The CDR3, as DNA: TGTGCCAGCAGGGGACAGGGTTCCTACGAGCAGTACGTC. Residues: CASRGQGSYEQYV.

The chain couples TRBV28 to TRBJ2-7; 8 bases align to TRBD2. The V segment lost 6 bases and the J segment 6 bases; nucleotides outside the gene matches: 13. The CDR3 has 15 residues. CDR1 is MDHEN, CDR2 SYDVKM, per germline. The CDR3 is CASSSRRGLVSEQYF. DNA for the CDR3: TGTGCCAGCAGCTCCCGAAGGGGACTAGTTTCCGAGCAGTACTTC. Based on the CDR3 plus reference TRBV28 and TRBJ2-7, the full variable domain is DVKVTQSSRYLVKRTGEKVFLECVQDMDHENMFWYRQDPGLGLRLIYFSYDVKMKEKGDIPEGYSVSREKKERFSLILESASTNQTSMYLCASSSRRGLVSEQYFGPGTRLTVT.

The chain joins TRBV7-9 to TRBJ2-1; no firm D call. Germline V CDR1 and CDR2: SEHNR, FQNEAQ (reference sequence). This CDR3 comprises 14 residues. The germline V and J ends were trimmed by 3 bases and 2 bases, with 8 bases remaining between them. The CDR3 DNA reads TGTGCCAGCAGCTTTCGGCAGGCCTACAATGAGCAGTTCTTC. This translates into CASSFRQAYNEQFF. The full variable domain, in which reference TRBV7-9 and TRBJ2-1 provide the parts outside the CDR3, is DTGVSQNPRHKITKRGQNVTFRCDPISEHNRLYWYRQTLGQGPEFLTYFQNEAQLEKSRLLSDRFSAERPKGSFSTLEIQRTEQGDSAMYLCASSFRQAYNEQFFGPGTRLTVL.

The CDR3 DNA reads as TGTGCCAGCAATTTTGCGGGAAACTACGAGCAGTACTTC. Residues: CASNFAGNYEQYF. The chain joins TRBV3-1 (or the pseudogene TRBV3-2) to TRBJ2-7; TRBD2 is a possible D gene (6 bases). V lost 7 bases, J lost 3 bases, and 13 bases lay in between. In germline, CDR1 is LGHDT, CDR2 YNNKEL (reference sequence). The CDR3 spans 13 residues.

The chain recombines TRBV15 with TRBJ1-5; D possibly corresponds to TRBD1 (6 bases). This CDR3 has 14 amino acids. Germline-derived CDR1 and CDR2 are LNHNV and YYDKDF (reference sequence). V dropped 3 bases and J dropped 2 bases, with 8 bases sitting between them. The DNA for the CDR3 is TGTGCCACCAGCAGCCCAGGGGGCAATCAGCCCCAGCATTTT. This translates into CATSSPGGNQPQHF. The variable domain in full, completed from reference TRBV15 and TRBJ1-5, reads DAMVIQNPRYQVTQFGKPVTLSCSQTLNHNVMYWYQQKSSQAPKLLFHYYDKDFNNEADTPDNFQSRRPNTSFCFLDIRSPGLGDTAMYLCATSSPGGNQPQHFGDGTRLSIL.